This TCR beta chain was sequenced for a study of T cell repertoires in cytomegalovirus infection. Study context: Through public TCR beta signatures, both CMV infection and matching HLA type were indicated. Study-wide points: Summed frequency of public TCR beta families distinguished CMV carriers with the relevant HLA.

Remarks on this clonotype: Its specificity is unknown.

TCRdb re-derived calls from the reads in MiXCR, one entry per CDR3 protein. The top ten clones hold about 14% of a sample with about 350,000 distinct CDR3 sequences, roughly a third of them seen once. This receptor was taken from a human donor in good health (CMV status not recorded). Some clones in this sample may be carry-over from other donors' samples. Source: cultured PBMCs, taken from culture after CMV antigen stimulation.

CDR3 sequence reads: CASSQRELKGGSGNTIYF. The CDR3 bases are TGCGCCAGCAGCCAAAGAGAGCTGAAAGGGGGATCTGGAAACACCATATATTTT. The rearrangement links TRBV4-1 to TRBJ1-3; D might be TRBD1 (6 bases). Trimming left V 2 bases short and J 1 base short, with 18 bases between. CDR3 length: 18 residues. CDR1 and CDR2 (germline): MGHRA, YSYEKL.